What follows describes a single T cell receptor beta chain. These data come from a study of T cells after somatic rescue of genetic block. This CDR3 is 11 amino acids long. TCRdb's copy holds only in-frame clones and misses some; the assay was immunoSEQ multiplex PCR. Found here are 55,000 or so clones, 90% to 97% of them singletons; the top ten hold approximately 0.077%. The chain is built from TRBV12-2 and TRBJ2-5. TRBV12-2 is shown as a pseudogene. The receptor was isolated from a child under two years old. The sample comprised peripheral blood mononuclear cells (PBMCs). Written as DNA, the CDR3 is TGTGCAAGTCGACCAGAGGAGACCCAGTACTTC. Protein product: CASRPEETQYF.